Listed below are T cell receptor beta chains from one sample, sequenced in a study of blood T cell repertoires in COVID-19. Produced via immunoSEQ multiplex PCR; TCRdb's table is partial and in-frame only. The table lists about 480,000 clones, roughly 90% of them singletons, with over 1.5% in the top ten. The sample consisted of PBMCs or T cells enriched from blood (not recorded which). Every receptor here comes from a middle-aged woman who had recovered from COVID-19. Both conserved end residues are part of each CDR3. The order of the fields is clone size, D gene, J gene, V gene, CDR3 DNA, CDR3 protein. A D gene is named only where the DNA matches it firmly. A clone size is listed for some rows: how often the clone was seen (once, few, many), or a class if it is expanded.

>NA|NA|TRBJ2-1|TRBV4-3
TGCGCCAGCAGCCATCGCCTCCTGGATCCAGGGGTTTCCTACAATGAGCAGTTCTTC
CASSHRLLDPGVSYNEQFF
>few|NA|TRBJ1-2|TRBV7-9
TGTGCCAGCAGCCTGGCATCGCCTTATGGCTACACCTTC
CASSLASPYGYTF
>NA|TRBD1|TRBJ2-3|TRBV5-1
TGCGCCAGCAGCTTGGGGACAGGGGTGAGCACAGATACGCAGTATTTT
CASSLGTGVSTDTQYF
>NA|NA|TRBJ1-1|TRBV6-5
TGTGCCAGCAGATTCACTTCGACAGGACCAGCTTTCTTT
CASRFTSTGPAFF
>NA|TRBD1|TRBJ1-3|TRBV4-3
TGCGCCAGCAGCCAAGGGCAGGGGGCGTGGGGAAACACCATATATTTT
CASSQGQGAWGNTIYF
>NA|TRBD2|TRBJ2-7|TRBV7-9
TGTGCCAGCAGCTCGGGACTAGCGGGAGGCGAGCAGTACTTC
CASSSGLAGGEQYF
>NA|TRBD2|TRBJ2-7|TRBV10-3
TGTGCCATCAGTGACTGGACTAGCGGGAGGATAAGATACTACGAGCAGTACTTC
CAISDWTSGRIRYYEQYF
>few|NA|TRBJ1-5|TRBV7-9
TGTGCCAGCAGCCCCTTGGGGGGGGAGGGTCAGCCCCAGCATTTT
CASSPLGGEGQPQHF
>NA|TRBD2|TRBJ2-7|TRBV19
TGTGCCAGTAGTTTATGGCTAGCGGGTAAGGGGTCTACGTTGGGCGAGCAGTACTTC
CASSLWLAGKGSTLGEQYF
>NA|NA|TRBJ1-2|TRBV24-1
TGTGCCACCAGCAGGGGACGCGACAGTCTTGGCGACTATGGCTACACCTTC
CATSRGRDSLGDYGYTF
>NA|NA|TRBJ1-1|TRBV9
TGTGCCAGCAGCGTCGGGGGGGCGAGCACTGAAGCTTTCTTT
CASSVGGASTEAFF
>once|NA|TRBJ1-5|TRBV15
TGTGCCACCAGCAGGCAACAGGAGTTTCACAATCAGCCCCAGCATTTT
CATSRQQEFHNQPQHF
>NA|TRBD2|TRBJ2-5|TRBV15
TGTGCCACCAGTTCCACTAGCGGGACCCAGTACTTC
CATSSTSGTQYF
>NA|NA|TRBJ2-7|TRBV6-4
TGTGCCAGCAGTGTCGGCAGGGGCTACGAGCAGTACTTC
CASSVGRGYEQYF
>NA|TRBD1|TRBJ1-4|TRBV5-1
TGCGCCAGCAGCCTGACAGGGACTAATGAAAAACTGTTTTTT
CASSLTGTNEKLFF
>NA|TRBD1|TRBJ1-1|TRBV6-5
TGTGCCAGCAGTCTACAGGGGGGCCGGGCTTTCTTT
CASSLQGGRAFF
>NA|NA|TRBJ2-5|TRBV18
TGTGCCAGCTCACGGGACTTAGGCGGAGAGACCCAGTACTTC
CASSRDLGGETQYF
>NA|TRBD2|TRBJ2-2|TRBV6-5
TGTGCCAGCAGGGAGCGGGAGAGCACCGGGGAGCTGTTTTTT
CASRERESTGELFF
>once|TRBD1|TRBJ1-2|TRBV6-4
TGTGCCAGCAGCCGAGACAGGGGCTATGGCTACACCTTC
CASSRDRGYGYTF
>NA|TRBD2|TRBJ2-7|TRBV3-1/TRBV3-2
TGTGCCAGCAGCCCGGGACTAGAGTACGAGCAGTACTTC
CASSPGLEYEQYF
>NA|NA|TRBJ2-7|TRBV27
TGTGCCAGCAGACTTGAGCGGAGCCGGGGCTCCTACGAGCAGTACTTC
CASRLERSRGSYEQYF
>once|NA|TRBJ1-6|TRBV3-1/TRBV3-2
TGTGCCAGCAGCCAAGTGGCCAATTGGCCCCTCCACTTT
CASSQVANWPLHF
>NA|TRBD1|TRBJ1-5|TRBV6-5
TGTGCCAGCAGTCCACGACAGGGACCACATCAGCCCCAGCATTTT
CASSPRQGPHQPQHF
>NA|NA|TRBJ1-2|TRBV7-2
TGTGCCAGCAGTCAAGGGGCCGGATTTTATGGCTACACCTTC
CASSQGAGFYGYTF
>NA|NA|TRBJ1-3|TRBV6-5
TGTGCCAGCAGTTCGTCAGGGTTGGGAAACACCATATATTTT
CASSSSGLGNTIYF
>NA|TRBD2|TRBJ2-5|TRBV6-1
TGTGCCAGCAGTGGAGGACTAGCGGGAGCGTTCCCGTACCAAGAGACCCAGTACTTC
CASSGGLAGAFPYQETQYF
>NA|TRBD1|TRBJ1-2|TRBV2
TGTGCCAGCAGCCAGCAGGGGGCTAACTATGGCTACACCTTC
CASSQQGANYGYTF
>NA|NA|TRBJ2-5|TRBV27
TGTGCCAGCAGTTCAGGGCTGTTCCAAGAGACCCAGTACTTC
CASSSGLFQETQYF
>NA|TRBD1|TRBJ2-7|TRBV7-8
TGTGCCAGCAGCATCGGGACAGGGAATTCCTACGAGCAGTACTTC
CASSIGTGNSYEQYF
>NA|NA|TRBJ1-2|TRBV6-4
TGTGCCAGCAGTGTTCAGTCAGGAAACTATGGCTACACCTTC
CASSVQSGNYGYTF
>NA|NA|TRBJ1-3|TRBV18
TGTGCCAGCTCACCTTACGCGACAGGAACTTCTGGAAACACCATATATTTT
CASSPYATGTSGNTIYF
>NA|NA|TRBJ2-7|TRBV6-1
TGTGCCAGCAGTGAAGCCGCGGGAACTTACGAGCAGTACTTC
CASSEAAGTYEQYF
>NA|NA|TRBJ2-2|TRBV6-1
TGTGCCAGCAGTGAGCAGGGGACCGGGGAGCTGTTTTTT
CASSEQGTGELFF
>NA|TRBD2|TRBJ2-3|TRBV5-6
TGTGCCAGCAGCTTGGGTGGGGGACTAAGCACAGATACGCAGTATTTT
CASSLGGGLSTDTQYF
>NA|NA|TRBJ2-4|TRBV11-2
TGTGCCAGCAGCTTGAGACAGAGAACCGCCAAAAACATTCAGTACTTC
CASSLRQRTAKNIQYF
>NA|NA|TRBJ1-4|TRBV18
TGTGCCAGCTCACCACCTGGGGGGGCCAAAGAAAAACTGTTTTTT
CASSPPGGAKEKLFF
>NA|NA|TRBJ2-2|TRBV5-1
TGCGCCAGCAGCTTCACTGGCGGGTCCACCGGGGAGCTGTTTTTT
CASSFTGGSTGELFF